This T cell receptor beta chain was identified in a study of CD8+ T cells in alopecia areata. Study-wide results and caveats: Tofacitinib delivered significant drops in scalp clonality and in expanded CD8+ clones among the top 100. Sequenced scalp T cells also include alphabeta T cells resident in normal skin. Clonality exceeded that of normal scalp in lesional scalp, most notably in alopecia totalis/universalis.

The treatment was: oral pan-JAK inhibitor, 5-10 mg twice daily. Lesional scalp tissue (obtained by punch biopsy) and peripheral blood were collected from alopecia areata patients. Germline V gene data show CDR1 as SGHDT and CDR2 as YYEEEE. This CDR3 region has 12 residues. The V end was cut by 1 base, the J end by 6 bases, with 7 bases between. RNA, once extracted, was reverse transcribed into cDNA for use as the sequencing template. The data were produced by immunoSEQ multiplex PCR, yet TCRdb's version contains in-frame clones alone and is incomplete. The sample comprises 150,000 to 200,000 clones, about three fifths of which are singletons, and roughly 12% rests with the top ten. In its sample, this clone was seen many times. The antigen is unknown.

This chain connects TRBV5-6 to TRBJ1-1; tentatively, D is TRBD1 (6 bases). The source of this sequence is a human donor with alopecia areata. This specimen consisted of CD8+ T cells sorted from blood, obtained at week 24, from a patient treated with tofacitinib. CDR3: CASSLRGPEAFF. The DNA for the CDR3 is TGTGCCAGCAGCTTGCGGGGGCCTGAAGCTTTCTTT. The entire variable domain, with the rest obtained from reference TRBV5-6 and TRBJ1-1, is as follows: DAGVTQSPTHLIKTRGQQVTLRCSPKSGHDTVSWYQQALGQGPQFIFQYYEEEERQRGNFPDRFSGHQFPNYSSELNVNALLLGDSALYLCASSLRGPEAFFGQGTRLTVV.